The present TCR beta chain was sequenced within a study of T cells after yellow fever vaccination. Germline V gene lookup returns CDR1 LNHDA and CDR2 SQIVND (reference sequence). CDR3 length: 16 amino acids. Trimming removed 0 bases at V and 4 bases at J, with 13 bases between. Findings and caveats of the study: Among primary-vaccination clones, most reappeared after the booster, at 96% for CD4 and 88% for CD8. CD4 and CD8 compartments shared a small share of clonotypes.

TCRdb re-derived calls from the 5' RACE reads in MiXCR, one entry per CDR3 protein. Of some 54,000 distinct CDR3 sequences in the sample, about 6.3% were seen once. This sequence joins TRBV19 and TRBJ1-5, with D perhaps matching TRBD1 (6 bases). The sequence was obtained from a man in his late teens or twenties who received the YFV17D yellow fever vaccine. Sequencing used CD8+ T cells not binding an NS4B(214-222) dextramer, sorted from PBMCs, obtained 45 days after the first yellow fever vaccination. In nucleotides, the CDR3 is TGTGCCAGTAGTATAGAGGGGGGCGGCGGGAATCAGCCCCAGCATTTT. It specifies CASSIEGGGGNQPQHF.